The 26 T cell receptor beta chains below all came from one sample that was sequenced in a study of OX40 agonist ivuxolimab in advanced cancers. Repertoires were generated with immunoSEQ multiplex PCR, while TCRdb's copy carries only in-frame clones and drops some. The sample contains roughly 77,000 clones, about 84% of which appear only once. This specimen consisted of CD4+ or CD8+ T cells sorted from blood, obtained in a trial of the OX40 agonist ivuxolimab. These TCRs come from an adult with an advanced solid tumor such as melanoma, head and neck, liver or kidney cancer.

The chain recombines TRBV4-3 with TRBJ1-5, with D unresolved. Germline assignment: CDR1 LGHNA and CDR2 YSLEER. Trimming left V 0 bases short and J 1 base short, with 7 bases between. There are 15 residues in the CDR3. This CDR3 is CASSQEWGSNQPQHF. CDR3 in DNA: TGCGCCAGCAGCCAAGAGTGGGGAAGCAATCAGCCCCAGCATTTT.

This clone was found once. The chain joins TRBV7-2 to TRBJ2-1, with 15 bases lining up with TRBD2. V lost 6 bases, J lost 8 bases, and 5 bases stayed unmatched. CDR1 is SGHTA, CDR2 FQGNSA, per germline. This CDR3 is built from 15 residues. The CDR3 region is CASRRTSGRDDEQFF. The DNA for the CDR3 is TGTGCCAGCAGGCGGACTAGCGGGAGGGACGATGAGCAGTTCTTC.

The chain has TRBV7-9 and TRBJ2-5, with TRBD2 matching 10 bases. The CDR3 has 16 residues. Trimming at V came to 5 bases and at J to 10 bases, leaving 16 bases not matched to a gene. Germline values: CDR1 SEHNR, CDR2 FQNEAQ (reference sequence). The CDR3 nucleotides are TGTGCCAGCAGCCCCGTCGCGAGCGGGGGGGAGCCCTACCAGTACTTC. Its protein product is CASSPVASGGEPYQYF.

CDR3 in DNA: TGTGCCAGCAGCTTGAATAGCGGGACGGGAGAGACCCAGTACTTC. Its translation: CASSLNSGTGETQYF. V gene TRBV5-4 combines with J gene TRBJ2-5; 8 bases agree with TRBD2. V shed 1 base and J 4 bases; nucleotides not matched to a gene: 6. The length of the CDR3 is 15 residues. Germline CDR1 SGHNT, CDR2 YYREEE (reference sequence).

To note about this clone: At one of its ends the junction is not consistent with the germline gene, which may arise from a read error. The V and J genes are TRBV6-1 and TRBJ2-7; the D is unclear. CDR3 size: 11 residues. CDR1 is MNHNS and CDR2 is SASEGT in the germline V gene. The CDR3 here is CASSEEYLPSF. The CDR3 nucleotides are TGTGCCAGCAGTGAAGAGTACCTCCCCAGCTTC.

The chain is built from TRBV5-5 and TRBJ1-3, with D maybe TRBD1 (6 bases). Germline-derived CDR1 and CDR2 are SGHKS and YYEKEE (reference sequence). This CDR3 has 18 amino acids. V dropped 4 bases and J dropped 0 bases, with 20 bases sitting between them. The CDR3 bases are TGTGCCAGCAGCCCCCTGACGACAGGAACGAGCTCTGGAAACACCATATATTTT. Translating it yields CASSPLTTGTSSGNTIYF.

The CDR3 DNA is TGCAGCCCCCGATGGGGGGGGGCCTACGAGCAGTACTTC. It specifies CSPRWGGAYEQYF. V gene TRBV29-1 combines with J gene TRBJ2-7; 7 nucleotides agree with TRBD2. CDR1 is SQVTM and CDR2 is ANQGSEA in the germline V gene. The length of the CDR3 is 13 residues. Trimming at V came to 8 bases and at J to 2 bases, leaving 9 bases not matched to a gene.

The chain recombines TRBV5-5 with TRBJ1-1; TRBD1 is a possible D gene (5 bases). Looked up from germline, CDR1 is SGHKS and CDR2 is YYEKEE (reference sequence). CDR3 length: 14 amino acids. V was cut by 4 bases and J by 0 bases, with 10 bases left in between. CDR3 loop: CASSAGPMNTEAFF. The CDR3, as DNA: TGTGCCAGCAGCGCGGGACCGATGAACACTGAAGCTTTCTTT.

Here the CDR3 reads CAWSGQGVPDTQYF. The DNA of the CDR3 is TGTGCCTGGAGTGGTCAGGGGGTCCCAGATACGCAGTATTTT. This rearrangement joins TRBV30 to TRBJ2-3; 7 nucleotides agree with TRBD1. The CDR3 is made up of 14 amino acids. The J segment lost 4 bases and the V segment lost 1 base, leaving 5 bases of the junction unmatched. The germline V gene has CDR1 GTSNPN and CDR2 SVGIG (reference sequence).

The rearrangement joins TRBV5-4 to TRBJ2-3; tentatively, D is TRBD1 (5 bases). Trimming removed 4 bases at V and 2 bases at J, with 11 bases between. Germline loops: CDR1 SGHNT, CDR2 YYREEE (reference sequence). The CDR3 runs to 14 residues. The chain's CDR3 is CASSPDIYTDTQYF. As DNA, the CDR3 is TGTGCCAGCAGCCCGGACATCTACACAGATACGCAGTATTTT.

The chain recombines TRBV7-9 with TRBJ2-1, with 11 bases fitting TRBD2. The CDR3 extends over 18 amino acids. CDR1 is SEHNR and CDR2 is FQNEAQ in the germline V gene (reference sequence). Unmatched junction bases numbered 11, after V lost 2 bases and J lost 5 bases. The CDR3 loop reads CASSLPYRLAGTNNEQFF. In nucleotides, the CDR3 is TGTGCCAGCAGCTTACCCTACCGACTAGCGGGAACCAACAATGAGCAGTTCTTC.

The chain recombines TRBV4-3 with TRBJ1-4; D not certain. This CDR3 is 19 amino acids long. Per the germline V gene, CDR1 is LGHNA and CDR2 is YSLEER. Trimming stripped 0 bases from V and 0 bases from J, with 17 bases between. CDR3 sequence: CASSQDVGRRGATNEKLFF. The CDR3 coding sequence is TGCGCCAGCAGCCAAGATGTAGGCCGAAGAGGAGCAACTAATGAAAAACTGTTTTTT.

V usage is TRBV29-1 and J usage is TRBJ2-7; 9 positions match TRBD1. The CDR3 has 14 amino acids. CDR1 is SQVTM, CDR2 ANQGSEA, per germline. V dropped 6 bases and J dropped 6; count of bases not matched to a gene: 12. This CDR3 reads CSVRDRDRALEQYF. In DNA form, the CDR3 reads TGCAGCGTCCGCGACCGGGACAGGGCACTCGAGCAGTACTTC.

CDR3 protein: CASSLTSGRAEQYF. DNA for the CDR3: TGTGCCAGCAGTTTGACTAGCGGACGGGCCGAGCAGTACTTC. J is TRBJ2-7 and V is TRBV7-6; 9 nucleotides agree with TRBD2. Germline lookup yields CDR1 SGHVS and CDR2 FNYEAQ. V lost 6 bases and J lost 6; bases outside the gene matches: 9. The CDR3 consists of 14 residues.

The rearrangement joins TRBV28 to TRBJ2-3, with D unclear. Germline V CDR1 and CDR2: MDHEN, SYDVKM. The germline V and J ends were trimmed by 1 base and 0 bases, with 8 bases remaining between them. This CDR3 is built from 15 residues. Here the CDR3 DNA reads TGTGCCAGCAGTTTATATCCAGCAAGCACAGATACGCAGTATTTT. As protein: CASSLYPASTDTQYF.

The chain couples TRBV19 to TRBJ1-5, with D tentatively TRBD1 (5 bases). Trimming took 6 bases from V and 0 from J, leaving 12 bases between them. CDR3 size: 15 residues. Germline V lookup: CDR1 LNHDA, CDR2 SQIVND (reference sequence). The CDR3 protein is CASSLTGLSNQPQHF. CDR3 coding DNA: TGTGCCAGTAGCCTTACAGGACTTAGCAATCAGCCCCAGCATTTT.

The rearrangement links TRBV6-5 to TRBJ1-5; perhaps TRBD1 as D (6 bases). The CDR3 spans 13 residues. CDR1 MNHEY and CDR2 SVGAGI come from the germline V gene. The V end lost 7 bases, the J end lost 6 bases, and 13 bases lay between the germline ends. The CDR3, as DNA: TGTGCCAGCAATAACAGGGCTGGTCAGCCCCAGCATTTT. Protein: CASNNRAGQPQHF.

V is TRBV6-6 and J is TRBJ2-2; 8 bases are a match to TRBD1. From germline, CDR1 is MNHNY and CDR2 SVGAGI (reference sequence). CDR3 length: 15 amino acids. Losses at the gene ends were 7 bases for V and 1 base for J; bases not matched to a gene: 5. The CDR3 region has the DNA TGTGCCAGCACAACCGGGACAGGGAACACCGGGGAGCTGTTTTTT. Translating gives CASTTGTGNTGELFF.

This clone was seen more than once but under ten times. This sequence joins TRBV6-1 and TRBJ2-1, with D tentatively TRBD1 (6 bases). The CDR3 consists of 13 residues. CDR1 and CDR2 (germline): MNHNS, SASEGT. The V and J ends lost 8 bases and 7 bases respectively, with 15 bases between them. The CDR3 protein is CASSGTFQNEQFF. In nucleotides, the CDR3 is TGTGCCAGCTCTGGGACATTCCAAAATGAGCAGTTCTTC.

CDR3 amino acids: CASRPDGTYEQYF. CDR3 coding DNA: TGCGCCAGCAGGCCGGACGGCACCTACGAGCAGTACTTC. The chain uses TRBV5-1 and TRBJ2-7, with D uncertain. The V gene lost 5 bases and the J gene lost 2 bases, with 11 bases spanning the gap. Germline assignment: CDR1 SGHRS and CDR2 YFSETQ. This CDR3 is built from 13 residues.

The V gene is TRBV6-1, the J gene TRBJ2-1; TRBD2 matches at 9 bases. V lost 0 bases and J lost 4; bases outside the gene matches: 7. Germline V gene lookup returns CDR1 MNHNS and CDR2 SASEGT. The CDR3 consists of 17 residues. The CDR3, as DNA: TGTGCCAGCAGTGAAGCGTCTAGCGGGGTGGGGTACAATGAGCAGTTCTTC. It codes for CASSEASSGVGYNEQFF.

This chain connects TRBV27 to TRBJ2-1; TRBD1 agrees at 7 bases. The CDR3 is 13 residues long. Germline V gene data show CDR1 as MNHEY and CDR2 as SMNVEV (reference sequence). The V and J ends lost 5 bases and 4 bases, in that order; junction bases with no gene match: 2. The CDR3 sequence is CASSRQGYNEQFF. The CDR3 DNA sequence: TGTGCCAGCAGTCGACAGGGATACAATGAGCAGTTCTTC.

This sequence joins TRBV5-1 and TRBJ1-2, with D possibly matching TRBD1 (5 bases). From germline, CDR1 is SGHRS and CDR2 YFSETQ. The CDR3 is 12 amino acids. V was trimmed by 2 bases and J by 7 bases, leaving 9 bases between them. CDR3 protein: CASSFDSSGYTF. The CDR3 coding sequence is TGCGCCAGCAGCTTTGACAGTTCTGGCTACACCTTC.

The J gene is TRBJ2-7, the V gene TRBV30, with D perhaps matching TRBD1 (5 bases). The CDR3 runs to 13 residues. V dropped 2 bases and J dropped 3 bases, with 11 bases sitting between them. Germline V CDR1 and CDR2: GTSNPN, SVGIG (reference sequence). The CDR3 coding sequence is TGTGCCTGGAGTAGACAGCTATACTACGAGCAGTACTTC. Residues: CAWSRQLYYEQYF.

The V gene is TRBV6-5, the J gene TRBJ1-5; no clear D gene. The V gene lost 4 bases and the J gene lost 0 bases, with 7 bases spanning the gap. This CDR3 comprises 14 residues. Germline CDR1 and CDR2: MNHEY and SVGAGI. Written as DNA, the CDR3 is TGTGCCAGCAGTTCGGGAATTAGCAATCAGCCCCAGCATTTT. The encoded protein is CASSSGISNQPQHF.

The gene calls are TRBV27 and TRBJ1-3, with 8 bases matching TRBD1. This CDR3 is 14 amino acids long. V shed 4 bases, J shed 4 bases, and the junction held 3 bases outside the gene matches. The germline gives CDR1 MNHEY, CDR2 SMNVEV (reference sequence). CDR3 in DNA: TGTGCCAGCAGTTCCCGGGACAGGGGAAACACCATATATTTT. Its protein is CASSSRDRGNTIYF.